Each of the 8 T cell receptor beta chains below was sequenced from the same sample in a study of CD8+CD57+ T cells in acquired aplastic anemia. Profiling of TCR beta VDJ combinations and CDR3 sequences used genomic DNA as template. MiXCR, run by TCRdb on the reads, gives a single entry per CDR3 protein. The table lists about 81,000 distinct CDR3 sequences, approximately 45% of them singletons, with about 68% in the top ten. The sample was sorted CD4+, CD8+, or CD8+CD57+ T cells (not recorded which) from PBMCs. These receptors all come from a human donor in good health, serving as a control.

The chain combines TRBV19 with TRBJ1-1; a weak D match, TRBD1 (5 bases). The ends were cut back, 7 bases at V and 1 base at J, with 13 bases in the middle. The germline gives CDR1 LNHDA, CDR2 SQIVND (reference sequence). This CDR3 contains 14 residues. CDR3 sequence: CASIPGPSNTEAFF. The DNA of the CDR3 is TGTGCCAGTATCCCGGGACCCTCGAACACTGAAGCTTTCTTT.

The sample holds many counts of this clonotype. The chain carries TRBV7-8 and TRBJ2-3; the D gene is possibly TRBD2 (6 bases). CDR3 size: 16 residues. The V and J ends lost 4 bases and 1 base respectively, with 15 bases between them. Germline lookup yields CDR1 SGHVS and CDR2 FQNEAQ. CDR3 amino acids: CASSSWGDAGTDTQYF. The CDR3, as DNA: TGTGCCAGCAGCTCATGGGGGGATGCGGGCACAGATACGCAGTATTTT.

This clonotype came up once. V and J are TRBV12-3 or TRBV12-4 and TRBJ2-7; D remains ambiguous. The CDR3 sequence is 12 residues long. Trimming removed 6 bases at V and 13 bases at J, with 19 bases between. This CDR3 reads CASRTSVGPAYF. The CDR3 nucleotides are TGTGCCAGCAGGACCTCAGTCGGTCCGGCATACTTC.

This clonotype has at least ten counts. The chain has TRBV20-1 and TRBJ2-7, with 7 positions matching TRBD1. The CDR3 loop spans 12 amino acids. Germline loops: CDR1 DFQATT, CDR2 SNEGSKA (reference sequence). After removal of 5 bases from V and 2 bases from J, the junction contained 3 bases not matched to a gene. The CDR3 DNA reads as TGCAGTGCTGTGACAGGGACCTACGAGCAGTACTTC. This sequence encodes CSAVTGTYEQYF.

This chain joins TRBV10-3 and TRBJ2-3; no firm D call. CDR1 is ENHRY and CDR2 is SYGVKD in the germline V gene. Trimming removed 10 bases at V and 3 bases at J, with 14 bases between. The CDR3 extends over 13 amino acids. The CDR3 nucleotides are TGTGCCACCAACGAAAGACGGACAGATACGCAGTATTTT. It specifies CATNERRTDTQYF.

This clonotype appeared many times. V gene TRBV27 combines with J gene TRBJ1-6; D remains unclear. V lost 4 bases and J lost 7, with 8 bases in between. The CDR3 is 13 amino acids. Germline V gives CDR1 MNHEY, CDR2 SMNVEV (reference sequence). For the CDR3, the DNA is TGTGCCAGCAGTTCAAAGGAAAATTCACCCCTCCACTTT. Its protein is CASSSKENSPLHF.

This clonotype was recorded many times. This chain connects TRBV11-3 to TRBJ2-7; D might be TRBD1 (5 bases). The CDR3 contains 12 residues. The germline V and J ends were trimmed by 0 bases and 6 bases, with 6 bases remaining between them. Germline V gives CDR1 SGHNT, CDR2 YENEEA. CDR3 DNA: TGTGCCAGCAGCTTAGATACAGGCGAGCAGTACTTC. Translated, it gives CASSLDTGEQYF.

This clonotype was observed at least ten times. The chain combines TRBV4-2 with TRBJ2-7, with TRBD2 identical over 13 bases. There are 15 residues in the CDR3. The germline V gene has CDR1 LGHNA and CDR2 YNFKEQ. The trim removed 2 bases at V and 6 bases at J, leaving 4 bases unmatched. For the CDR3, the DNA is TGTGCCAGCAGCCAAACCGGGACTAGCGGGACCGAGCAGTACTTC. It specifies CASSQTGTSGTEQYF.